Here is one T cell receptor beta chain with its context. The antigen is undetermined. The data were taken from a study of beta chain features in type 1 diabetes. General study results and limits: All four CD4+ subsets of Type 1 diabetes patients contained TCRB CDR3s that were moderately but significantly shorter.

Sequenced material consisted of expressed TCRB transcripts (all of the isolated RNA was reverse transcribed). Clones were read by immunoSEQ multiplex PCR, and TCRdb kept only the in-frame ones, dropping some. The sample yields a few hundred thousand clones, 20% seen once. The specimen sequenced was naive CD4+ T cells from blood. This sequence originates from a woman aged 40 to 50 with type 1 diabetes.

CDR3 sequence (DNA): TGTGCCAGCAGCTTCGCGGTGGACCAGTACTTC. Translating gives CASSFAVDQYF. V gene TRBV7-9 combines with J gene TRBJ2-5, with unresolved D. This CDR3 contains 11 residues. Trimming shortened V by 3 bases and J by 10 bases, and 9 bases separated the two germline ends. CDR1 SEHNR and CDR2 FQNEAQ come from the germline V gene (reference sequence).